Each of the 3 T cell receptor beta chains below was sequenced from the same sample in a study of vaccination effects on CD4 cells after COVID-19. Using viral peptide pools, the ViraFEST assay grew out antigen-specific CD4+ T cells prior to sequencing. Once cultured for 9 to 11 days, the cells underwent separation to obtain CD4+ T cells. Vaccinated participants had no history of SARS-CoV-2 infection and tested negative for nucleocapsid antibodies. What these receptors recognize is not known. The method was immunoSEQ multiplex PCR; TCRdb's version includes in-frame clones alone and lacks a portion of them. This sample has 67,000 or so clones, with about 65% found just once. The sample was CD4+ T cells from PBMCs cultured with HCoV-OC43 spike peptides, taken before COVID-19 vaccination. Documented subset: HCoV-OC43 spike overlapping peptide pool stimulation. The source is a human donor who received a COVID-19 vaccine.

The chain joins TRBV10-1 to TRBJ2-5; possibly TRBD1 or TRBD2 for D (5 bases each). Looked up from germline, CDR1 is WNHNN and CDR2 is SYGVQD (reference sequence). The CDR3 contains 13 residues. The V gene lost 2 bases and the J gene lost 3 bases, with 7 bases spanning the gap. CDR3 in amino acids: CASSEGGEETQYF. CDR3 in DNA: TGCGCCAGCAGTGAGGGGGGAGAAGAGACCCAGTACTTC.

The gene calls are TRBV6-5 and TRBJ1-6; D unresolved. This CDR3 contains 14 residues. Germline V gives CDR1 MNHEY, CDR2 SVGAGI. The V end lost 9 bases, the J end lost 6 bases, and 15 bases lay between the germline ends. The CDR3 nucleotides read TGTGCCAGTGGCCGTGAGGGAGGTAATTCACCCCTCCACTTT. Residues: CASGREGGNSPLHF.

The chain links TRBV18 to TRBJ1-3; D call uncertain. The CDR3 spans 13 residues. Germline V lookup: CDR1 KGHSH, CDR2 LQKENI. The ends were cut back, 4 bases at V and 2 bases at J, with 6 bases in the middle. CDR3 residues: CASSLDPGNTIYF. For the CDR3, the DNA is TGTGCCAGCTCACTGGATCCTGGAAACACCATATATTTT.